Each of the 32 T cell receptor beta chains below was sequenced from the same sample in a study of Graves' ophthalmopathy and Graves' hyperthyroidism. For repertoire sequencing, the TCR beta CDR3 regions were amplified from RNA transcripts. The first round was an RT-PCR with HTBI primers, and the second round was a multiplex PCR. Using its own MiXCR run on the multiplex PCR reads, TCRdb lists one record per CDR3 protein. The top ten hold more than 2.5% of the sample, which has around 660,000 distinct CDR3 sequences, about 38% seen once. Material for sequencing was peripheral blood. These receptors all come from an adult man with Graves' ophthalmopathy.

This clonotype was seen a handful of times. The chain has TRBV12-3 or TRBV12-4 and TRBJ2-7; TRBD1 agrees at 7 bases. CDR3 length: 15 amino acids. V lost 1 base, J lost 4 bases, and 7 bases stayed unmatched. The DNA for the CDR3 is TGTGCCAGCAGTTTAGGGCAGACAGGGACGTACGAGCAGTACTTC. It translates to CASSLGQTGTYEQYF.

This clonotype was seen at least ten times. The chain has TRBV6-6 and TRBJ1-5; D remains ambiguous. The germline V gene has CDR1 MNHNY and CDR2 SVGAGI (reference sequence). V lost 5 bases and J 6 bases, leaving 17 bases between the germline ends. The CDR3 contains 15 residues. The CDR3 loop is CASSTPGGDGQPQHF. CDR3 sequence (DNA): TGTGCCAGCAGTACGCCAGGCGGCGACGGTCAGCCCCAGCATTTT.

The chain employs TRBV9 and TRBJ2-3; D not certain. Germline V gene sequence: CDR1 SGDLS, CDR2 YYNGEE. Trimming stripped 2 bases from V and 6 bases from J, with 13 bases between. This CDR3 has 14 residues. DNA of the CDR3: TGTGCCAGCAGCGTGTCAAGCGAGTGGGATACGCAGTATTTT. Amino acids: CASSVSSEWDTQYF. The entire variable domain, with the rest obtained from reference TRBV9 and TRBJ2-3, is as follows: DSGVTQTPKHLITATGQRVTLRCSPRSGDLSVYWYQQSLDQGLQFLIQYYNGEERAKGNILERFSAQQFPDLHSELNLSSLELGDSALYFCASSVSSEWDTQYFGPGTRLTVL.

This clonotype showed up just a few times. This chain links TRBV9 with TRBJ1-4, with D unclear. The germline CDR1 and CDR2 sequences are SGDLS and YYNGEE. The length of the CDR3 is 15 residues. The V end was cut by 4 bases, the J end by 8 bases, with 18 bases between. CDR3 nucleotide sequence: TGTGCCAGCAGCCAAGGCCGGACGCTACGGGAAAAACTGTTTTTT. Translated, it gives CASSQGRTLREKLFF.

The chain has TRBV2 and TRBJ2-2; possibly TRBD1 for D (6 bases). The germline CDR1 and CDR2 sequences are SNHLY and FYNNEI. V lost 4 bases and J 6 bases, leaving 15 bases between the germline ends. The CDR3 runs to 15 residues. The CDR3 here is CASSVCRGVAGELFF. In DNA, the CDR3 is TGTGCCAGCAGTGTTTGCAGGGGAGTTGCCGGGGAGCTGTTTTTT.

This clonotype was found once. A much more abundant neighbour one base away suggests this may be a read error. The CDR3 spells CASSPRGPAGGSEQYF. In DNA form, the CDR3 reads TGTGCCAGCAGTCCAAGGGGACCAGCGGGGGGAAGCGAGCAGTACTTC. V gene TRBV25-1 combines with J gene TRBJ2-7; 9 bases map to TRBD2. The V segment lost 5 bases and the J segment 6 bases; nucleotides outside the gene matches: 14. CDR1 is MGHDK and CDR2 is SYGVNS in the germline V gene. This CDR3 comprises 16 residues.

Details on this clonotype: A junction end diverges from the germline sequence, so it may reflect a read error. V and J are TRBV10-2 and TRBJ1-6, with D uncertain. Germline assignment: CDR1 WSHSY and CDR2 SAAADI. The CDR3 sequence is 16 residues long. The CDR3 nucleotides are TGTGCCAGCTCACCCACGGGTAACTCCTATAATTCACCCCTCCACTTT. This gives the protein CASSPTGNSYNSPLHF.

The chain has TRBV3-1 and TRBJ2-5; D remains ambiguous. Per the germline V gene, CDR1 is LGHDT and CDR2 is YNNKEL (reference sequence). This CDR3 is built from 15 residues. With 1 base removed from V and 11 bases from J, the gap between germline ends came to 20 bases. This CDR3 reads CASSQAPGPNFEQYF. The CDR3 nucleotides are TGTGCCAGCAGCCAAGCCCCGGGCCCCAATTTTGAGCAGTACTTC.

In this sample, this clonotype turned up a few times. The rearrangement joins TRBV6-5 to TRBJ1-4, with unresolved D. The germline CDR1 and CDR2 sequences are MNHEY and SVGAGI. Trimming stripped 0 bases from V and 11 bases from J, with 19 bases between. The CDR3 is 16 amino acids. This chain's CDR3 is CASSYSSGSPGWKLFF. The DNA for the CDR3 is TGTGCCAGCAGTTACTCGAGTGGGTCTCCAGGCTGGAAACTGTTTTTT.

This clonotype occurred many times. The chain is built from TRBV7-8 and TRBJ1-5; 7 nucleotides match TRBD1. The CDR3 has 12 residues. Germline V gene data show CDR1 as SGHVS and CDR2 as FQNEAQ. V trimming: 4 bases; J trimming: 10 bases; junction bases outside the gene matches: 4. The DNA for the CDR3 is TGTGCCAGCAGCTCAGGACAGGCTCCCCAGCATTTT. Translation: CASSSGQAPQHF.

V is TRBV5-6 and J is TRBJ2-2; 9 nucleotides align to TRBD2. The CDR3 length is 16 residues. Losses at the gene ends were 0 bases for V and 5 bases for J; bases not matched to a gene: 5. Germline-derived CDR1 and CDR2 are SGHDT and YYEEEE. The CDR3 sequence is CASSLVSSGMTGELFF. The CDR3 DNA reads TGTGCCAGCAGCTTGGTGTCTAGCGGGATGACCGGGGAGCTGTTTTTT.

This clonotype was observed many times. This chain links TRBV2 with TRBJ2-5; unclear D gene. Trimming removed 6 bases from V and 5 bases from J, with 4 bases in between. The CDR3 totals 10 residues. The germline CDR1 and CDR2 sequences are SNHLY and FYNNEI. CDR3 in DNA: TGTGCCAGCAGGGGTGAGACCCAGTACTTC. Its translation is CASRGETQYF.

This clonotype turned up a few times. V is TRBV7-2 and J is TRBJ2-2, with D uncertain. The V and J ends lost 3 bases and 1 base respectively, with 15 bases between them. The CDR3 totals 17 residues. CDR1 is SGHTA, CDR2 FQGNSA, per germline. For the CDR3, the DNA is TGTGCCAGCAGCTTTGTAGCTGGGCAACTGAACACCGGGGAGCTGTTTTTT. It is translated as CASSFVAGQLNTGELFF.

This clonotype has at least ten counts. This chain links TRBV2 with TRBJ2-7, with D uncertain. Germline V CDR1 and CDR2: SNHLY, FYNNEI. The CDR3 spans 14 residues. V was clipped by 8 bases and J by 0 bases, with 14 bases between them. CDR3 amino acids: CASSIPGGSYEQYF. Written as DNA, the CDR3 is TGTGCCAGCTCTATCCCGGGTGGCTCCTACGAGCAGTACTTC.

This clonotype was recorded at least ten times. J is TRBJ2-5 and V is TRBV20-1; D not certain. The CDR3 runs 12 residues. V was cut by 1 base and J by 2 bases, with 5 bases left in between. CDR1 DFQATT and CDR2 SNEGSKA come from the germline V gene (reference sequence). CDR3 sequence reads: CSARGMQETQYF. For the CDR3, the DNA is TGCAGTGCTAGAGGGATGCAAGAGACCCAGTACTTC.

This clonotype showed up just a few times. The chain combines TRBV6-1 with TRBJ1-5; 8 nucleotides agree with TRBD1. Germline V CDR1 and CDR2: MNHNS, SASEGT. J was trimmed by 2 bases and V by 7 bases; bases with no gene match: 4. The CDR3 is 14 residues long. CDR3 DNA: TGTGCCAGCAAATTGACAGGGGGCAATCAGCCCCAGCATTTT. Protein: CASKLTGGNQPQHF.

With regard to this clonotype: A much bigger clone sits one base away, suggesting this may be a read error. The DNA of the CDR3 is TGTGCCAGCAGCCCAGTACAGGGACAGCAGTACTTC. As protein: CASSPVQGQQYF. V and J are TRBV9 and TRBJ2-7, with D maybe TRBD1 (6 bases). The CDR3 totals 12 residues. Germline lookup yields CDR1 SGDLS and CDR2 YYNGEE. Trimming stripped 4 bases from V and 8 bases from J, with 13 bases between.

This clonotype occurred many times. The DNA for the CDR3 is TGTGCCAGCATAAGGGCAGGATTGGCTTTCTTT. Translating it yields CASIRAGLAFF. The J gene is TRBJ1-1, the V gene TRBV6-6; D remains unclear. This CDR3 region has 11 residues. V was pared by 7 bases and J by 11 bases, with 14 bases between. CDR1 is MNHNY, CDR2 SVGAGI, per germline (reference sequence).

The CDR3: CASSIGTALTEAFF. The CDR3 coding sequence is TGTGCCAGTAGTATCGGGACAGCACTCACTGAAGCTTTCTTT. The V call is TRBV19, the J call TRBJ1-1, with 7 bases fitting TRBD1. Germline V gives CDR1 LNHDA, CDR2 SQIVND (reference sequence). V lost 3 bases to trimming and J lost 4 bases; unmatched junction nucleotides: 5. There are 14 residues in the CDR3. The variable domain in full, with the rest retrieved from reference TRBV19 and TRBJ1-1, is DGGITQSPKYLFRKEGQNVTLSCEQNLNHDAMYWYRQDPGQGLRLIYYSQIVNDFQKGDIAEGYSVSREKKESFPLTVTSAQKNPTAFYLCASSIGTALTEAFFGQGTRLTVV.

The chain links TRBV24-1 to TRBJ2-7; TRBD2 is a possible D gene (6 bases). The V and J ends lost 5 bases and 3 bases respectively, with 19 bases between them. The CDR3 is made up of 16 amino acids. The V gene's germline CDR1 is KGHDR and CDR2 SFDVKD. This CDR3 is CATSAGASEQYYEQYF. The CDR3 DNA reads TGTGCCACCAGTGCAGGCGCTAGCGAGCAGTACTACGAGCAGTACTTC.

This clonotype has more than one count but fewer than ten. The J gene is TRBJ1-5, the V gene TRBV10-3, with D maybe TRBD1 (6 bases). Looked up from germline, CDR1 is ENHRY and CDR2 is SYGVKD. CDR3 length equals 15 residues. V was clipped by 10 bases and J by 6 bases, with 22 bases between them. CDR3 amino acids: CASSVSLRGPQPQHF. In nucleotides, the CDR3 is TGTGCCAGCTCAGTAAGCCTCAGGGGTCCTCAGCCCCAGCATTTT.

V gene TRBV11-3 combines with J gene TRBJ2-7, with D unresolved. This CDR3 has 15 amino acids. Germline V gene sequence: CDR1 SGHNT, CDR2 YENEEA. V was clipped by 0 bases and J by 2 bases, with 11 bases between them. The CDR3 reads CASSLDPSPPYEQYF. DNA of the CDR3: TGTGCCAGCAGCTTAGATCCTTCCCCCCCCTACGAGCAGTACTTC.

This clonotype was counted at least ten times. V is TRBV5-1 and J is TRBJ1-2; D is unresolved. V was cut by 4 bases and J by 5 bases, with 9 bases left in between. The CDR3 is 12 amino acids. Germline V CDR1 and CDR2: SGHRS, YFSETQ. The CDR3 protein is CASSREEYGYTF. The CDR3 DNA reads TGCGCCAGCAGCCGCGAGGAGTATGGCTACACCTTC.

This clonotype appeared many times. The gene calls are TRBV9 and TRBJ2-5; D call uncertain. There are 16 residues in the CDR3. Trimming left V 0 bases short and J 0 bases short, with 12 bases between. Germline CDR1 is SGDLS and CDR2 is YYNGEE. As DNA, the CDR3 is TGTGCCAGCAGCGTAGGCCCTATAGCTAACCAAGAGACCCAGTACTTC. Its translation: CASSVGPIANQETQYF. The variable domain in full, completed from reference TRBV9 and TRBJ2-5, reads DSGVTQTPKHLITATGQRVTLRCSPRSGDLSVYWYQQSLDQGLQFLIQYYNGEERAKGNILERFSAQQFPDLHSELNLSSLELGDSALYFCASSVGPIANQETQYFGPGTRLLVL.

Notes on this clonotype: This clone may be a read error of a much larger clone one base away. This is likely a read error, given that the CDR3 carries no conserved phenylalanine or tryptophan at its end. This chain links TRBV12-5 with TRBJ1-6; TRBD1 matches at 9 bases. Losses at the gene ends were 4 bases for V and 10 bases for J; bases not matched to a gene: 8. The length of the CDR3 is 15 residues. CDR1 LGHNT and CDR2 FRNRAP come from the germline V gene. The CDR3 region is CASGSTGTGYSPLHL. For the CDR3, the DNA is TGTGCTAGTGGTTCCACCGGGACAGGGTACTCACCCCTCCACCTT.

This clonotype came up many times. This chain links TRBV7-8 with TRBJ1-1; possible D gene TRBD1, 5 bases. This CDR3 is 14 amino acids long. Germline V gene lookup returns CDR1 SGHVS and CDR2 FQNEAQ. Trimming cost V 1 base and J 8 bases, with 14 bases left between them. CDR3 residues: CASSLEYSGLEAFF. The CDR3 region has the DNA TGTGCCAGCAGCTTAGAATATTCGGGACTGGAAGCTTTCTTT.

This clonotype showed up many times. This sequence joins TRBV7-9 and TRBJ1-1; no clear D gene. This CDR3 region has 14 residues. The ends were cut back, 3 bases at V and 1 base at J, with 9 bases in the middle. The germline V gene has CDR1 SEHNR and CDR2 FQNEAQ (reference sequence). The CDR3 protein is CASSFKTPNTEAFF. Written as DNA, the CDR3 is TGTGCCAGCAGCTTCAAGACCCCGAACACTGAAGCTTTCTTT.

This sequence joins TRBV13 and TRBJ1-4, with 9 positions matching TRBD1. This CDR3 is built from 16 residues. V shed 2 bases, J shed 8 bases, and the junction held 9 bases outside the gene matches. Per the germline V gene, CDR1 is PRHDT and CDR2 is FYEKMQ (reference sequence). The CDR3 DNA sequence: TGTGCCAGCAGCTTAAAAACAGGGGGCGCGGTCGAAAAACTGTTTTTT. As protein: CASSLKTGGAVEKLFF.

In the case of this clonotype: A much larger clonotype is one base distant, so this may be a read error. The CDR3 region is CAGSLSQGARGAFF. The DNA of the CDR3 is TGTGCCGGCAGCTTGAGCCAGGGCGCCCGAGGAGCTTTCTTT. This sequence joins TRBV5-6 and TRBJ1-1, with D maybe TRBD1 (5 bases). This CDR3 comprises 14 residues. From germline, CDR1 is SGHDT and CDR2 YYEEEE.

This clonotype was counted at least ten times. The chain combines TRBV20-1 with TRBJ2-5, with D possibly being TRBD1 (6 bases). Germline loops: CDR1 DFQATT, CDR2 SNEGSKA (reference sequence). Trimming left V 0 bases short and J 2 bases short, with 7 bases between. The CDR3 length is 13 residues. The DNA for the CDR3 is TGCAGTGCTAGAGAGGACAGACAAGAGACCCAGTACTTC. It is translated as CSAREDRQETQYF.

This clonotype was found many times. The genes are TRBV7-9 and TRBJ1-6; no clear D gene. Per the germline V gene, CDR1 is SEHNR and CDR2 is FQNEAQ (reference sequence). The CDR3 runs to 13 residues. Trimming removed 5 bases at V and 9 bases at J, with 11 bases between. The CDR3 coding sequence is TGTGCCAGCAGCGCGGTATGGGGTTCACCCCTCCACTTT. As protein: CASSAVWGSPLHF.

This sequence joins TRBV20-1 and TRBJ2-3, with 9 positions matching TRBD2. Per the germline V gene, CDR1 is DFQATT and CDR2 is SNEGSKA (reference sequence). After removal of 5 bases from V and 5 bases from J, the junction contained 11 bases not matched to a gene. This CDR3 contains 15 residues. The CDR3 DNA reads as TGCAGTGCTGTATCGCCGGGACTAGCTGAAGATACGCAGTATTTT. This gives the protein CSAVSPGLAEDTQYF.